This record looks at one T cell receptor (beta chain) sequence and its context. The sample belongs to a study of blood T cell repertoires in COVID-19. Turning to the study itself: T cells, B-cell-depleted T cells, or PBMCs provided the cDNA or gDNA that served as material.

The CDR3 runs 15 residues. Germline assignment: CDR1 SGHTA and CDR2 FQGTGA. The trim removed 3 bases at V and 7 bases at J, leaving 6 bases unmatched. Data came from immunoSEQ multiplex PCR; TCRdb stores just in-frame clones and leaves some out. The data show 60,000 to 95,000 clones, around 74% seen once. This sequence originates from a human donor with acute or convalescent COVID-19. The donor label of this sample is uncertain. The chain uses TRBV7-3 and TRBJ2-2, with 9 nucleotides matching TRBD1. Sequences were obtained from peripheral blood. The CDR3 nucleotides are TGTGCCAGCAGCTTCAACAGGGGGCATAGCGGGGAGCTGTTTTTT. Translated: CASSFNRGHSGELFF.